Given below is one TCR beta chain in context. Its antigen is as yet unknown. The record originates from a study of T cell responses to AZD1222 COVID-19 vaccine. Study details: It was second doses at about 4 or about 12 weeks that were pooled. Study-level points and caveats: The reported proportion of spike-specific TCRs targeting unmutated variant regions was nearly half. Repertoire sampling was restricted to post-peak T cell response timepoints. Donor demographics were predominantly white British with a female majority; clonal diversity may be underestimated.

CDR1 is SGHTA and CDR2 is FQGNSA in the germline V gene. The CDR3 totals 15 residues. V dropped 3 bases and J dropped 10 bases, with 16 bases sitting between them. Profiling relied on immunoSEQ multiplex PCR, and the TCRdb table lists in-frame clones only, not all of them. This table has some 85,000 clones, approximately 90% appearing once. The sample was peripheral blood, taken on day 0 of AZD1222 vaccination. V and J are TRBV7-2 and TRBJ1-6; D is possibly TRBD1 (6 bases). The clonotype was recovered from an adult in good health. For the CDR3, the DNA is TGTGCCAGCAGCTTGAGGACTCAGGGGACCTCACCCCTCCACTTT. The encoded protein is CASSLRTQGTSPLHF. Based on the CDR3 plus reference TRBV7-2 and TRBJ1-6, the full variable domain is GAGVSQSPSNKVTEKGKDVELRCDPISGHTALYWYRQSLGQGLEFLIYFQGNSAPDKSGLPSDRFSAERTGGSVSTLTIQRTQQEDSAVYLCASSLRTQGTSPLHFGNGTRLTVT.